A single sample gave rise to the 3 T cell receptor beta chains below, sequenced in a study of spatial heterogeneity in lung cancer. TCRdb reanalysed the 5' RACE reads using MiXCR and keeps one entry per CDR3 protein. The table includes about 5,700 distinct CDR3 sequences, approximately 12% detected once. The time point here: sample taken at primary tumor resection. The sequencing used lung tissue, collected at surgery. Receptors originate from a human donor with early-stage non-small cell lung cancer.

This clonotype occurred a few times. This beta chain represents an off-target read in a library built for alpha chains; its size is of limited meaning. CDR3: CASSLLSMDTQYF. In DNA form, the CDR3 reads TGTGCCAGCAGCTTGCTGAGCATGGATACGCAGTATTTT. The V and J genes are TRBV7-3 and TRBJ2-3, with unresolved D. V was trimmed by 3 bases and J by 6 bases, leaving 10 bases between them. This CDR3 spans 13 amino acids. Germline-derived CDR1 and CDR2 are SGHTA and FQGTGA.

This clonotype showed up many times. This beta chain came through as a stray read in a library set up for alpha chains, and its size says little. The V call is TRBV7-2, the J call TRBJ2-3; maybe TRBD2 (5 bases). V dropped 6 bases and J dropped 2 bases, with 15 bases sitting between them. The CDR3 sequence is 15 residues long. Germline CDR1 and CDR2: SGHTA and FQGNSA. CDR3 loop: CASRGRLANTDTQYF. The CDR3 DNA reads as TGTGCCAGCAGAGGTCGGCTAGCCAACACAGATACGCAGTATTTT.

In its sample, this clonotype was seen many times. Because this beta chain is a stray read in a library intended to capture alpha chains, its abundance should not be given much weight. CDR3 coding DNA: TGTGCCTGGAGTGTCGACAGCTACTCTGGAAACACCATATATTTT. Translated, it gives CAWSVDSYSGNTIYF. This chain links TRBV30 with TRBJ1-3, with D maybe TRBD1 (5 bases). V lost 0 bases and J lost 0, with 9 bases in between. The CDR3 sequence is 15 residues long. Germline assignment: CDR1 GTSNPN and CDR2 SVGIG (reference sequence).